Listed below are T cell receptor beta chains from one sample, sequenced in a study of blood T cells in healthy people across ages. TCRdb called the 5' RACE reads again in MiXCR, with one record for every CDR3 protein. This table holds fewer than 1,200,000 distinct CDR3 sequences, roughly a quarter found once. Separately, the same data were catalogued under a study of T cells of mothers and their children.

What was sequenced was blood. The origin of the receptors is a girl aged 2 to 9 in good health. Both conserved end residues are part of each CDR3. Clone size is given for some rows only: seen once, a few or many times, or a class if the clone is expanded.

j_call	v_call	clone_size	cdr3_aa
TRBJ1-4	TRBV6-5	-	CASSPDGRGEKLFF
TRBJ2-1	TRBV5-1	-	CASSPPGHEQFF
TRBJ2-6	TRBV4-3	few	CASSQAPGANVLTF
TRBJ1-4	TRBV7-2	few	CASSLTGGWEKLFF
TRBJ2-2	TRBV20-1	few	CSASRPGQGATGELFF
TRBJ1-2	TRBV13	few	CASSLAPGGGYTF
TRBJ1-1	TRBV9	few	CASSVEGFTEAFF
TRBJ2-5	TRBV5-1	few	CASSSGGDLGETQYF
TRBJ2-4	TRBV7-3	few	CASSLRDRGDIQYF
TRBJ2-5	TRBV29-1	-	CSVVVRETQYF
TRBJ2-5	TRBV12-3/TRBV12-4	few	CASRPLDREETQYF
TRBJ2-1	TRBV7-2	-	CASSFEELWGGNEQFF
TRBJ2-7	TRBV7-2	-	CASSPLADEQYF
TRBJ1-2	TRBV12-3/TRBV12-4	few	CASSLNSDGDLDGYTF
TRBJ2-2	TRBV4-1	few	CASSRVGTSTGELFF
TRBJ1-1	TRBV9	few	CASSVEGSVGTEAFF
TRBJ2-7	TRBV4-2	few	CASSQGHGGTYEQYF
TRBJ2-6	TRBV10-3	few	CAISPGGTGANVLTF
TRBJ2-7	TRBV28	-	CASSPQDPFPYEQYF
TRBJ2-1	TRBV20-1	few	CSALDRDYLYNEQFF
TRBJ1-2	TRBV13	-	CASSSTGQGGYGYTF
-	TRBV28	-	CASSSTSGYHNEQFF
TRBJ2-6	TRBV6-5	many	CASSYGTSGSGANVLTF
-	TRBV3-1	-	CASSPTSPNEQFF
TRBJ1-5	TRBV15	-	CATSKFQASNQPQHF